Below, 17 T cell receptor beta chains from the same sample are listed, as sequenced in a study of radiotherapy plus CTLA-4 blockade in lung cancer. Assay used: immunoSEQ multiplex PCR; TCRdb lists only in-frame clones, some missing. The sample shows tens of thousands of clones, 79% of them seen only once. The specimen comprised peripheral blood, sampled from a patient treated with radiotherapy plus ipilimumab. Receptors originate from a human donor with non-small cell lung cancer that progressed on radiotherapy plus ipilimumab.

This clone is judged medium-sized (0.01 to 0.1%). V and J are TRBV11-2 and TRBJ2-7; D is unresolved. Germline loops: CDR1 SGHAT, CDR2 FQNNGV. The CDR3 loop spans 15 amino acids. V gave up 0 bases and J gave up 2 bases, with 11 bases separating them. Here the CDR3 DNA reads TGTGCCAGCAGCTTAGACGGTCGGGTACCCTACGAGCAGTACTTC. This codes for CASSLDGRVPYEQYF.

The chain recombines TRBV7-2 with TRBJ1-5, with 7 bases matching TRBD1. J was trimmed by 7 bases and V by 5 bases; bases with no gene match: 17. The germline CDR1 and CDR2 sequences are SGHTA and FQGNSA. CDR3 length equals 17 residues. The CDR3 DNA reads TGTGCCAGCAGCAGTAGCGCGACAGGGTTAGTAAGGCAGCCCCAGCATTTT. Amino acid sequence: CASSSSATGLVRQPQHF.

CDR3 loop: CASSVGMAGYNEQFF. The CDR3 region has the DNA TGTGCCAGCAGCGTAGGAATGGCGGGTTACAATGAGCAGTTCTTC. This chain connects TRBV9 to TRBJ2-1; the D gene is possibly TRBD2 (5 bases). Trimming took off 0 bases at V and 4 bases at J, with 11 bases between the two ends. The CDR3 runs to 15 residues. The germline gives CDR1 SGDLS, CDR2 YYNGEE.

This clone showed up just once. Sequence at one end of the junction differs from germline and may be a read error. The CDR3 region has the DNA TGTGTCAGCAGCCGACTTAGGGCTAGCTACATCTACGAGCAGTACTTC. This translates into CVSSRLRASYIYEQYF. The chain joins TRBV11-3 to TRBJ2-7, with D perhaps TRBD2 (5 bases). The CDR3 has 16 amino acids. CDR1 and CDR2 from the germline V gene are SGHNT and YENEEA.

The V and J genes are TRBV5-6 and TRBJ1-3; 8 bases fit TRBD1. Germline CDR1 SGHDT, CDR2 YYEEEE. CDR3 size: 13 residues. J was trimmed by 8 bases and V by 8 bases; bases with no gene match: 9. CDR3 amino acids: CASQGTGGDTIYF. The DNA of the CDR3 is TGTGCCAGTCAGGGCACAGGGGGAGACACCATATATTTT.

In its sample, this clone was seen a few times. This chain links TRBV12-5 with TRBJ2-7, with D perhaps TRBD1 (6 bases). Germline CDR1 LGHNT, CDR2 FRNRAP. The CDR3 is 18 amino acids. V dropped 0 bases and J dropped 3 bases, with 21 bases sitting between them. CDR3 loop: CASGLVPGRGWSHYEQYF. CDR3 coding DNA: TGTGCTAGTGGTTTGGTACCCGGCAGGGGATGGTCCCACTACGAGCAGTACTTC.

J is TRBJ1-3 and V is TRBV30; D gene uncertain. The germline gives CDR1 GTSNPN, CDR2 SVGIG (reference sequence). With 5 bases removed from V and 4 bases from J, the gap between germline ends came to 9 bases. The CDR3 length is 12 residues. The CDR3 nucleotides are TGTGCCTGGGGCGCGGGAGGAAACACCATATATTTT. Its protein is CAWGAGGNTIYF.

The gene calls are TRBV29-1 and TRBJ2-2, with 8 bases matching TRBD1. With V trimmed by 6 bases and J by 1 base, 7 bases remained unmatched. Germline V gene lookup returns CDR1 SQVTM and CDR2 ANQGSEA. This CDR3 spans 15 amino acids. CDR3 amino acids: CSVGTGTGNTGELFF. The DNA for the CDR3 is TGCAGCGTCGGGACCGGGACAGGGAACACCGGGGAGCTGTTTTTT.

J is TRBJ1-2 and V is TRBV7-8; D is perhaps TRBD1 (5 bases). This CDR3 comprises 15 residues. Trimming left V 5 bases short and J 4 bases short, with 17 bases between. CDR1 and CDR2 (germline): SGHVS, FQNEAQ. CDR3 residues: CASSPPRAIGYGYTF. CDR3 nucleotides: TGTGCCAGCAGCCCCCCCAGGGCGATTGGCTATGGCTACACCTTC.

The chain uses TRBV2 and TRBJ1-2; 7 positions match TRBD1. Germline V gene lookup returns CDR1 SNHLY and CDR2 FYNNEI. After removal of 11 bases from V and 5 bases from J, the junction contained 8 bases not matched to a gene. The CDR3 consists of 12 residues. CDR3 DNA: TGTGCCGGCTCCGGGACAGAATATGGCTACACCTTC. It codes for CAGSGTEYGYTF.

This rearrangement joins TRBV9 to TRBJ1-1, with D perhaps TRBD1 (5 bases). Looked up from germline, CDR1 is SGDLS and CDR2 is YYNGEE. The germline V and J ends were trimmed by 4 bases and 1 base, with 14 bases remaining between them. The CDR3 runs 15 residues. DNA of the CDR3: TGTGCCAGCAGCCCTAGCCTGGGACGGAACACTGAAGCTTTCTTT. As protein: CASSPSLGRNTEAFF.

The chain has TRBV21-1 and TRBJ2-2. TRBV21-1 is a pseudogene segment. This CDR3 has 14 amino acids. The CDR3 loop reads CASSSQDKSGELFF. The CDR3 region has the DNA TGTGCCAGCAGCTCCCAAGATAAAAGCGGGGAGCTGTTTTTT.

This chain links TRBV29-1 with TRBJ1-5; D gene ambiguous. The ends were cut back, 0 bases at V and 7 bases at J, with 10 bases in the middle. CDR3 length: 13 residues. CDR1 SQVTM and CDR2 ANQGSEA come from the germline V gene. CDR3 DNA: TGCAGCGTTGAAGAAATACCGGGACAGCCCCAGCATTTT. The encoded protein is CSVEEIPGQPQHF.

This CDR3 reads CASSVGESYNSPLHF. In DNA, the CDR3 is TGTGCCAGCAGTGTGGGAGAATCCTATAATTCACCCCTCCACTTT. The chain carries TRBV6-5 and TRBJ1-6; no definite D call. CDR3 length: 15 amino acids. Germline V CDR1 and CDR2: MNHEY, SVGAGI. With 5 bases removed from V and 1 base from J, the gap between germline ends came to 9 bases.

V gene TRBV6-1 combines with J gene TRBJ2-7; D is possibly TRBD1 (5 bases). CDR1 is MNHNS, CDR2 SASEGT, per germline. Deletions cut 2 bases from V and 0 bases from J, with 11 bases between. CDR3 length equals 15 residues. CDR3 sequence: CASSEWGQGSYEQYF. DNA of the CDR3: TGTGCCAGCAGTGAATGGGGTCAGGGCTCCTACGAGCAGTACTTC.

This clone occurred once. The DNA of the CDR3 is TGTGCCAGCAGCGTAGGGTTTGTGGGAGCGAGGAACACCGGGGAGCTGTTTTTT. Its translation: CASSVGFVGARNTGELFF. This rearrangement joins TRBV9 to TRBJ2-2, with D perhaps TRBD2 (5 bases). The CDR3 covers 18 residues. The germline V gene encodes CDR1 SGDLS and CDR2 YYNGEE. The V gene lost 0 bases and the J gene lost 1 base, with 16 bases spanning the gap.

J is TRBJ1-2 and V is TRBV7-9, with no clear D. The CDR3 length is 15 residues. The germline V gene has CDR1 SEHNR and CDR2 FQNEAQ (reference sequence). The V gene lost 4 bases and the J gene lost 7 bases, with 19 bases spanning the gap. The CDR3 loop reads CASSSRAGGVSGYTF. The DNA of the CDR3 is TGTGCCAGCAGCTCCCGGGCAGGTGGCGTTTCTGGCTACACCTTC.